These 14 T cell receptor beta chains were all obtained from the same sample, sequenced in a study of blood T cell repertoires in COVID-19. Produced via immunoSEQ multiplex PCR; TCRdb's table is partial and in-frame only. The sample lists a few hundred thousand clones; around 84% were seen once. The sequencing sample was made of peripheral blood. Receptor source: a woman aged 18-29 years with acute or convalescent COVID-19.

The V gene is TRBV4-1, the J gene TRBJ2-1; possible D gene TRBD1, 6 bases. The CDR3 consists of 15 residues. In germline, CDR1 is MGHRA, CDR2 YSYEKL. The V gene lost 4 bases and the J gene lost 4 bases, with 14 bases spanning the gap. CDR3 amino acids: CASSLPGQGYNEQFF. The CDR3 nucleotides are TGCGCCAGCAGCCTCCCGGGGCAGGGGTACAATGAGCAGTTCTTC.

V gene TRBV4-1 combines with J gene TRBJ2-5; 11 bases align to TRBD2. The germline CDR1 and CDR2 sequences are MGHRA and YSYEKL. This CDR3 comprises 17 residues. The trim removed 2 bases at V and 2 bases at J, leaving 7 bases unmatched. The CDR3 protein is CASSQRALAGGQETQYF. CDR3 nucleotides: TGCGCCAGCAGCCAACGGGCCCTAGCGGGGGGTCAAGAGACCCAGTACTTC.

The rearrangement joins TRBV3-1 (or the pseudogene TRBV3-2) to TRBJ1-3, with 7 bases lining up with TRBD1. The CDR3 covers 18 residues. V lost 0 bases, J lost 0 bases, and 8 bases stayed unmatched. Germline V gene lookup returns CDR1 LGHDT and CDR2 YNNKEL (reference sequence). In DNA, the CDR3 is TGTGCCAGCAGCCAAGAGACTAGAGGGGGCGTCTCTGGAAACACCATATATTTT. It encodes CASSQETRGGVSGNTIYF.

A single count supports this clone. The chain couples TRBV7-7 to TRBJ1-1; tentative D call: TRBD1 (5 bases). The CDR3 runs 13 residues. The germline gives CDR1 SSHAT, CDR2 FNYEAQ (reference sequence). Trimming stripped 5 bases from V and 1 base from J, with 8 bases between. This CDR3 reads CASSEQENTEAFF. DNA for the CDR3: TGTGCCAGCAGCGAACAGGAGAACACTGAAGCTTTCTTT.

V gene TRBV28 combines with J gene TRBJ1-1; D is perhaps TRBD1 (6 bases). The CDR3 extends over 15 amino acids. Germline V lookup: CDR1 MDHEN, CDR2 SYDVKM. V was clipped by 4 bases and J by 2 bases, with 14 bases between them. The CDR3 is CASSSLGTFNTEAFF. The CDR3 nucleotides read TGTGCCAGCAGTTCTCTAGGGACATTTAACACTGAAGCTTTCTTT.

The CDR3 nucleotides are TGTGCCAGGACCGGCAGGGGTAATGAAAAACTGTTTTTT. Encoded protein: CARTGRGNEKLFF. The genes are TRBV2 and TRBJ1-4, with D possibly matching TRBD1 (6 bases). The germline V gene encodes CDR1 SNHLY and CDR2 FYNNEI. The germline V and J ends were trimmed by 9 bases and 4 bases, with 12 bases remaining between them. The CDR3 length is 13 residues.

This clone was observed a single time. This rearrangement joins TRBV2 to TRBJ2-5; D is perhaps TRBD1 (6 bases). V was shortened by 6 bases and J by 4 bases, with 18 bases between the two germline ends. CDR3 size: 15 residues. Germline V gene sequence: CDR1 SNHLY, CDR2 FYNNEI. CDR3 DNA: TGTGCCAGCAGCCCAGCTGAGGACAGAGGAGAGACCCAGTACTTC. Amino acid sequence: CASSPAEDRGETQYF.

This chain connects TRBV18 to TRBJ2-7, with TRBD1 matching over 10 bases. This CDR3 has 16 residues. Germline CDR1 and CDR2: KGHSH and LQKENI. Trimming removed 3 bases from V and 0 bases from J; junction bases left unmatched: 5. Written as DNA, the CDR3 is TGTGCCAGCTCACCTACCGGGACAGGGGCCTCCTACGAGCAGTACTTC. It translates to CASSPTGTGASYEQYF.

The J gene is TRBJ2-3, the V gene TRBV5-1; 9 bases are a match to TRBD2. Germline lookup yields CDR1 SGHRS and CDR2 YFSETQ. Trimming took 1 base from V and 5 from J; bases not matched to a gene: 5. The CDR3 has 15 amino acids. The CDR3 protein is CASSLIAGAVDTQYF. The CDR3 bases are TGCGCCAGCAGCTTGATAGCGGGGGCGGTAGATACGCAGTATTTT.

This rearrangement joins TRBV30 to TRBJ2-1, with 9 bases aligning to TRBD2. The CDR3 sequence is 13 residues long. V shed 5 bases and J 7 bases; nucleotides not matched to a gene: 6. Germline loops: CDR1 GTSNPN, CDR2 SVGIG (reference sequence). As DNA, the CDR3 is TGTGCCTGGTCCCTAGCGGGGTCAAATGAGCAGTTCTTC. As protein: CAWSLAGSNEQFF.

The V call is TRBV3-1 (or the pseudogene TRBV3-2), the J call TRBJ1-2; the match to TRBD1 covers 9 bases. With 5 bases clipped from V and 3 bases from J, the junction kept 1 base outside the gene matches. CDR3 length: 13 amino acids. Germline assignment: CDR1 LGHDT and CDR2 YNNKEL (reference sequence). CDR3 bases: TGTGCCAGCAGCACAGGGGGCGACTATGGCTACACCTTC. Translating it yields CASSTGGDYGYTF.

This sequence joins TRBV24-1 and TRBJ2-5; 16 nucleotides agree with TRBD2. The V and J ends lost 6 bases and 0 bases, in that order; junction bases with no gene match: 18. CDR1 and CDR2 from the germline V gene are KGHDR and SFDVKD. The CDR3 consists of 22 residues. CDR3 coding DNA: TGTGCCACCAGTAGACACCCCCAAGGGACTAGCGGGGGGGCGTACTACCAAGAGACCCAGTACTTC. As protein: CATSRHPQGTSGGAYYQETQYF.

V is TRBV30 and J is TRBJ1-3, with D tentatively TRBD1 (5 bases). The CDR3 covers 12 residues. Germline CDR1 reads GTSNPN; CDR2 reads SVGIG (reference sequence). V dropped 1 base and J dropped 10 bases, with 11 bases sitting between them. Written as DNA, the CDR3 is TGTGCCTGGAGTGAGGACCGGGGGACCATATATTTT. Translated, it gives CAWSEDRGTIYF.

The chain has TRBV9 and TRBJ2-7; D possibly corresponds to TRBD2 (5 bases). CDR1 is SGDLS, CDR2 YYNGEE, per germline. V was shortened by 0 bases and J by 3 bases, with 7 bases between the two germline ends. The CDR3 is 13 amino acids. The CDR3 protein is CASSVEGSYEQYF. In DNA, the CDR3 is TGTGCCAGCAGCGTAGAAGGGAGCTACGAGCAGTACTTC.